This T cell receptor beta chain was recovered during a study of cytomegalovirus exposure and HLA in healthy donors. The PCR had 60 Vbeta and 13 Jbeta primers. Repertoires were generated with immunoSEQ multiplex PCR, while TCRdb's copy carries only in-frame clones and drops some. The sample gives some 200,000 clones, about 85% of which show up once; about 3.8% is in the top ten. The CDR3 length is 14 residues. The V end was cut by 1 base, the J end by 4 bases, with 11 bases between. Germline V gene sequence: CDR1 SGHRS, CDR2 YFSETQ. Sequencing input: PBMCs. V is TRBV5-1 and J is TRBJ1-1; D unresolved. This receptor was taken from a man over 45 in good health and CMV-seronegative. Here the CDR3 DNA reads TGCGCCAGCAGCTTGAACCCGGCGGGCACTGAAGCTTTCTTT. Amino acids: CASSLNPAGTEAFF.